This T cell receptor beta chain was profiled in a study of CD8+ T cells in alopecia areata. Notes on the study in general: Just one nonresponder means the tie between baseline CD8+ expansion and response stays uncertain. Higher clonality than in normal scalp was seen in lesional scalp, especially alopecia totalis/universalis.

Sequencing templates came from extracted RNA that was reverse transcribed into cDNA. Repertoires were generated with immunoSEQ multiplex PCR, while TCRdb's copy carries only in-frame clones and drops some. Of some 58,000 clones listed, more than 45% are singletons. Treatment of the sample: oral pan-JAK inhibitor, 5-10 mg twice daily. The investigators collected lesional scalp punch biopsies and peripheral blood from alopecia areata patients. The CDR3 runs 13 residues. The germline V and J ends were trimmed by 5 bases and 0 bases, with 7 bases remaining between them. Germline assignment: CDR1 SEHNR and CDR2 FQNEAQ (reference sequence). In regard to this clone: No antigen is known for it.

This sequence joins TRBV7-9 and TRBJ2-5; the D is unclear. The origin of this receptor is a human donor with alopecia areata. The specimen comprised CD8+ T cells sorted from blood, sampled around week 37, from a patient treated with tofacitinib. CDR3 region: CASSHPNQETQYF. In DNA form, the CDR3 reads TGTGCCAGCAGCCATCCGAACCAAGAGACCCAGTACTTC. Combining the CDR3 with reference TRBV7-9 and TRBJ2-5 gives the whole variable domain DTGVSQNPRHKITKRGQNVTFRCDPISEHNRLYWYRQTLGQGPEFLTYFQNEAQLEKSRLLSDRFSAERPKGSFSTLEIQRTEQGDSAMYLCASSHPNQETQYFGPGTRLLVL.